This TCR beta chain was identified in a study of T cells in Graves' hyperthyroidism and ophthalmopathy. RNA transcripts yielded amplified TCR beta CDR3 regions. The HTBI primer set served for first-round RT-PCR of the TCR CDR3. One entry per CDR3 protein, called by TCRdb with MiXCR from the multiplex PCR reads. The sample holds roughly 360,000 distinct CDR3 sequences, approximately 15% seen once. In making diagnoses, clinical symptoms, serum thyroxine and TRAb, thyroid ultrasound and orbital computed tomography were all used. V shed 4 bases and J shed 5 bases, with 11 bases lying between them. CDR1 and CDR2 from the germline V gene are MNHNS and SASEGT. The length of the CDR3 is 13 residues.

This sequence joins TRBV6-1 and TRBJ2-5; weak D call: TRBD1 (5 bases). Sequenced sample: blood. The source of this sequence is a man aged 25 to 45 with Graves' hyperthyroidism that later progressed to Graves' ophthalmopathy. The CDR3 nucleotides read TGTGCCAGCAGTGTAGGGGTTGTCGAGACCCAGTACTTC. It codes for CASSVGVVETQYF.